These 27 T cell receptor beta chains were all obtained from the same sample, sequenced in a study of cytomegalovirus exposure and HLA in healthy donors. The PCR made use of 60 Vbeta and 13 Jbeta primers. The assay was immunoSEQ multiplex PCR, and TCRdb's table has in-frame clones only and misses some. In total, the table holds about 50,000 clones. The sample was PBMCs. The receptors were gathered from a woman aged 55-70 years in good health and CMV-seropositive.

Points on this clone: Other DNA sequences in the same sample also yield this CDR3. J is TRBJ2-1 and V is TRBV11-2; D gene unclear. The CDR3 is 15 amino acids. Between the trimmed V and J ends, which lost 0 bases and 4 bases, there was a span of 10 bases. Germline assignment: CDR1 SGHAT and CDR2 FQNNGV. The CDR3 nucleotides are TGTGCCAGCAGCTTAGATATAGTGACTTACAATGAGCAGTTCTTC. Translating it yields CASSLDIVTYNEQFF.

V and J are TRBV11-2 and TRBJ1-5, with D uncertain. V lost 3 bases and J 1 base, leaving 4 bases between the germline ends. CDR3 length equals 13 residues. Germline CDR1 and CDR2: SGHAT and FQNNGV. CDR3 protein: CASSLGSNQPQHF. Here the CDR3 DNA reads TGTGCCAGCAGCTTGGGCAGCAATCAGCCCCAGCATTTT.

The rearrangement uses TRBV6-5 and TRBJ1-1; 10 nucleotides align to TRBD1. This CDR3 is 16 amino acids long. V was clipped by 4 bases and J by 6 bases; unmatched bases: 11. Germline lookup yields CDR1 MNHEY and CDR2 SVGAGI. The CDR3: CASSSRQGALLPEAFF. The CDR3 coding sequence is TGTGCCAGCAGTTCCCGACAGGGGGCGCTTCTCCCTGAAGCTTTCTTT.

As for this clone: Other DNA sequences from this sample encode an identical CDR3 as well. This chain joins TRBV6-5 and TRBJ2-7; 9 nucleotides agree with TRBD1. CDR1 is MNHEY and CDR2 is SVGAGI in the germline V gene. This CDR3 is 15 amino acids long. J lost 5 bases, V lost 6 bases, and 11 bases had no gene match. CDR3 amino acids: CASSFTGTGPHEQYF. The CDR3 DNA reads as TGTGCCAGCAGCTTCACCGGGACAGGGCCCCACGAGCAGTACTTC.

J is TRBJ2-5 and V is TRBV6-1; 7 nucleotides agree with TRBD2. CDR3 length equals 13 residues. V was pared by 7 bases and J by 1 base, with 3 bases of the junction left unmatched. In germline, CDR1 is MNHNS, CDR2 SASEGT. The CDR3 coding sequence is TGTGCCAGCATGGCTAGCGGCCAAGAGACCCAGTACTTC. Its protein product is CASMASGQETQYF.

The CDR3 DNA sequence: TGTGCCAGCAGCTTAAATGGACAAACGAACACCGGGGAGCTGTTTTTT. Encoded protein: CASSLNGQTNTGELFF. The rearrangement links TRBV7-2 to TRBJ2-2; D is possibly TRBD1 (5 bases). Looked up from germline, CDR1 is SGHTA and CDR2 is FQGNSA. The CDR3 runs 16 residues. V lost 2 bases and J 0 bases, leaving 10 bases between the germline ends. Supplemented by reference TRBV7-2 and TRBJ2-2, the full variable domain reads GAGVSQSPSNKVTEKGKDVELRCDPISGHTALYWYRQSLGQGLEFLIYFQGNSAPDKSGLPSDRFSAERTGGSVSTLTIQRTQQEDSAVYLCASSLNGQTNTGELFFGEGSRLTVL.

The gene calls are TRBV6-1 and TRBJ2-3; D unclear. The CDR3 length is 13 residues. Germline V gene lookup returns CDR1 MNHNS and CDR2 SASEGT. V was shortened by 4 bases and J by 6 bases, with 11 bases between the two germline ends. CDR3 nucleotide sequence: TGTGCCAGCAGTGTGCGGCCCTCCGATACGCAGTATTTT. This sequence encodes CASSVRPSDTQYF.

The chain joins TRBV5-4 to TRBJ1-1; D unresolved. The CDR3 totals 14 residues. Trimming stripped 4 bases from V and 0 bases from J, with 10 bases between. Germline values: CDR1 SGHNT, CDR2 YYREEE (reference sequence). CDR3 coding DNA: TGTGCCAGCAGCCCGACTCCTATGAACACTGAAGCTTTCTTT. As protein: CASSPTPMNTEAFF.

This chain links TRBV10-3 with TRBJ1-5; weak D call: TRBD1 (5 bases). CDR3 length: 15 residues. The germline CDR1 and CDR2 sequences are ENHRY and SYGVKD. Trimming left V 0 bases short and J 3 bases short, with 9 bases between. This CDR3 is CAISESGGTNQPQHF. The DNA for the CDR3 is TGTGCCATCAGTGAGTCGGGGGGGACCAATCAGCCCCAGCATTTT.

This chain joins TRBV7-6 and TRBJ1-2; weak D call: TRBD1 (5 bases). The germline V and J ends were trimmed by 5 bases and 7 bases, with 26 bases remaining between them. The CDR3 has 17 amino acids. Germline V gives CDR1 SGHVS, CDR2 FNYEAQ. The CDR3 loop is CASSAQGRGLGPTGYTF. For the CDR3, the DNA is TGTGCCAGCAGCGCCCAGGGTCGGGGACTTGGCCCGACTGGCTACACCTTC.

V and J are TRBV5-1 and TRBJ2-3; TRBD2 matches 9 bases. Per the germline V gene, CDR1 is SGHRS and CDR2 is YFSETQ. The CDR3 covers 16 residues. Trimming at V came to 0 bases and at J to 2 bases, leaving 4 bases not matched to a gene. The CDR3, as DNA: TGCGCCAGCAGCTTGGTAGCGGGGGCCACCACAGATACGCAGTATTTT. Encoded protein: CASSLVAGATTDTQYF.

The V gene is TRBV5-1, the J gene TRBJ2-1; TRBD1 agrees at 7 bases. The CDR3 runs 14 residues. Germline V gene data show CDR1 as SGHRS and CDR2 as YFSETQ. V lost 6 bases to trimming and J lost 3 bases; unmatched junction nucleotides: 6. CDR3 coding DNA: TGCGCCAGCACTGGTGGGGACAGCTACAATGAGCAGTTCTTC. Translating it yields CASTGGDSYNEQFF.

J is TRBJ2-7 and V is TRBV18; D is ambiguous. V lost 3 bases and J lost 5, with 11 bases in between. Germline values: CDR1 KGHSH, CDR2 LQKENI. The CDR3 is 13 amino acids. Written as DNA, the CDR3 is TGTGCCAGCTCACCGTTTGTGTCGGACGAGCAGTACTTC. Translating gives CASSPFVSDEQYF.

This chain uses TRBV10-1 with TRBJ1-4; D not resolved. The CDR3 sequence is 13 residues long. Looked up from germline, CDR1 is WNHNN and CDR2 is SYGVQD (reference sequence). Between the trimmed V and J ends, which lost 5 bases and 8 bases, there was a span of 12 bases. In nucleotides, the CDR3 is TGCGCCAGCAGTCTTACCCTAGGCGAAAAACTGTTTTTT. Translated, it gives CASSLTLGEKLFF.

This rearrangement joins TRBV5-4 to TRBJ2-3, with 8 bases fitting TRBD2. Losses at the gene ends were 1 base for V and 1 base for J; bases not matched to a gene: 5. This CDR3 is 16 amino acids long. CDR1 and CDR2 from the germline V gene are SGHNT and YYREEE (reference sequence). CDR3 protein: CASSLSGGGRTDTQYF. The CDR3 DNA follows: TGTGCCAGCAGCTTGTCCGGCGGGGGGCGCACAGATACGCAGTATTTT.

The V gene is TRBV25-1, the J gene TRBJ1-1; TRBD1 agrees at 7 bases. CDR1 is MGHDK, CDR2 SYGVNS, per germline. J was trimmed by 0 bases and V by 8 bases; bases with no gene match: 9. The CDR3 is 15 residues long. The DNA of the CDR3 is TGTGCCAGCTCCCGACAGGGAGGAATGAACACTGAAGCTTTCTTT. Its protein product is CASSRQGGMNTEAFF.

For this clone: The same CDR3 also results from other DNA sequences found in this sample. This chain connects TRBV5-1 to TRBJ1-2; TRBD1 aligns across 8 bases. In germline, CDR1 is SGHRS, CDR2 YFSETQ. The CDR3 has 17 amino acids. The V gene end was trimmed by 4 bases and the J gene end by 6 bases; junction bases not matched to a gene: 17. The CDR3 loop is CASSQVGQGQTGNGYTF. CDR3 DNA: TGCGCCAGCAGCCAGGTCGGACAGGGACAAACGGGGAATGGCTACACCTTC.

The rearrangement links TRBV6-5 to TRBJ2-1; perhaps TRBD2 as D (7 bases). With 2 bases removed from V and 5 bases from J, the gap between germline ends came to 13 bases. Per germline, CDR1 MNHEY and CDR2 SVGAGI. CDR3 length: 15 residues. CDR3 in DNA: TGTGCCAGCAGTTACGGGGGGGGCACCGACAATGAGCAGTTCTTC. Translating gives CASSYGGGTDNEQFF.

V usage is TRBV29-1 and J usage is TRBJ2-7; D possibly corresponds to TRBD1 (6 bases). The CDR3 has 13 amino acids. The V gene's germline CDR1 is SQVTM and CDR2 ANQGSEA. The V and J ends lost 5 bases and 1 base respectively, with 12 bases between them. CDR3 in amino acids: CSVYRVGSYEQYF. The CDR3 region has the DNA TGCAGCGTTTACAGGGTAGGGTCCTACGAGCAGTACTTC.

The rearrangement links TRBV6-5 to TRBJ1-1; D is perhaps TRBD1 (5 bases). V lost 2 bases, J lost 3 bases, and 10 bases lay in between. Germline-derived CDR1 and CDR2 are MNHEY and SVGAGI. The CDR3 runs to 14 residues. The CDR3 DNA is TGTGCCAGCAGTTACGTCGGGGGTTACACTGAAGCTTTCTTT. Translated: CASSYVGGYTEAFF.

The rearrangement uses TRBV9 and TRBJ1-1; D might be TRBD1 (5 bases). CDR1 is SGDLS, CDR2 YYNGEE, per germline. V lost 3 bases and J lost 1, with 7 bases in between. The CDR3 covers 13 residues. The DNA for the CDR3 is TGTGCCAGCAGCGCTCAGGGGAACACTGAAGCTTTCTTT. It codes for CASSAQGNTEAFF.

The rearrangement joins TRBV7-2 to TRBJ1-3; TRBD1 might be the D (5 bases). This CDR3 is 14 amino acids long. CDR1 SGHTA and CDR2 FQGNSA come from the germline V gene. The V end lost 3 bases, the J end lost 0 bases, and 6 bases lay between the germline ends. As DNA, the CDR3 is TGTGCCAGCAGCTTCGGGGGCTCTGGAAACACCATATATTTT. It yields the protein CASSFGGSGNTIYF.

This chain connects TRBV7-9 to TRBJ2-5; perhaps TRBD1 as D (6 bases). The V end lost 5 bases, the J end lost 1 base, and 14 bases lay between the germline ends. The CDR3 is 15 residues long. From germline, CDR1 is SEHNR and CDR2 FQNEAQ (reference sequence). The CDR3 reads CASSPGDTTQETQYF. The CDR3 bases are TGTGCCAGCAGCCCAGGGGACACGACCCAAGAGACCCAGTACTTC.

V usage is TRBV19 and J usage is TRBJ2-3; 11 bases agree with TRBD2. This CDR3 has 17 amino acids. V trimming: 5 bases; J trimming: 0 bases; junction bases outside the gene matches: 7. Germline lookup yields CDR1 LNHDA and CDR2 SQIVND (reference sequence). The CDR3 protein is CASSAPRLAGSTDTQYF. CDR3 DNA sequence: TGTGCCAGTAGTGCACCTAGACTAGCGGGGAGCACAGATACGCAGTATTTT.

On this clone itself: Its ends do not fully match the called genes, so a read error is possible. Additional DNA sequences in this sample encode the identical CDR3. In DNA form, the CDR3 reads TGTGCCAGCAGTTACTCTTCGGGGGGACGGGGTTCACCCCTACACTTT. It specifies CASSYSSGGRGSPLHF. The gene calls are TRBV6-5 and TRBJ1-6; possible D gene TRBD1, 5 bases. Germline V gene lookup returns CDR1 MNHEY and CDR2 SVGAGI. CDR3 size: 16 residues.

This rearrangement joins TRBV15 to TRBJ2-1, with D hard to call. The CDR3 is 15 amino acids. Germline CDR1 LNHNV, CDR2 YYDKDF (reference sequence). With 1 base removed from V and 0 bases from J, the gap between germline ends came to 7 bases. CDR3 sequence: CATSRVISSYNEQFF. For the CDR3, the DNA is TGTGCCACCAGCAGAGTGATTAGCTCCTACAATGAGCAGTTCTTC.

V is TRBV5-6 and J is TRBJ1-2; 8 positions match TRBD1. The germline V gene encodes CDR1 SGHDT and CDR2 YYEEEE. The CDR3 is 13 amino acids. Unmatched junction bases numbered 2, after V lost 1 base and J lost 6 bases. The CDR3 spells CASSLPGGDGYTF. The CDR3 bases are TGTGCCAGCAGCTTGCCAGGGGGCGATGGCTACACCTTC.